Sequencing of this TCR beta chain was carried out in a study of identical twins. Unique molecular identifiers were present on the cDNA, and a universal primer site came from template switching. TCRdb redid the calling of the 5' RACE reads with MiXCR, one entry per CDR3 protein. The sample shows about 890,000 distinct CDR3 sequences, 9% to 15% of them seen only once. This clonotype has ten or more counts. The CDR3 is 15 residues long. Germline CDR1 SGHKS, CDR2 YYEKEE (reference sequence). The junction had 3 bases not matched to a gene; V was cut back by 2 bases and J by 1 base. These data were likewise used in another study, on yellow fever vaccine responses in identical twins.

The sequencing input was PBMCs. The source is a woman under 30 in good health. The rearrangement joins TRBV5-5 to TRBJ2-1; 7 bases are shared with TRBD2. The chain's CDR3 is CASSLGEGSYNEQFF. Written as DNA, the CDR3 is TGTGCCAGCAGCTTAGGGGAGGGGTCCTACAATGAGCAGTTCTTC.